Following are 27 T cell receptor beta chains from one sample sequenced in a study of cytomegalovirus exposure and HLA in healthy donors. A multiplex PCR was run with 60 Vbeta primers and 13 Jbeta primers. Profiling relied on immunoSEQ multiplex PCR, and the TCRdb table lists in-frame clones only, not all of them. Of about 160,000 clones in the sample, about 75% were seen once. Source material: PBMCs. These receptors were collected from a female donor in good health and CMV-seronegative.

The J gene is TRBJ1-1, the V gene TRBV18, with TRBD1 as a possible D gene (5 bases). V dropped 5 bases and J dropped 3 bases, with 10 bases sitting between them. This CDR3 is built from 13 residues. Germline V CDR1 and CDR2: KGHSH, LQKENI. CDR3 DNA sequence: TGTGCCAGCTCAGCAGGGTCGTACACTGAAGCTTTCTTT. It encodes CASSAGSYTEAFF.

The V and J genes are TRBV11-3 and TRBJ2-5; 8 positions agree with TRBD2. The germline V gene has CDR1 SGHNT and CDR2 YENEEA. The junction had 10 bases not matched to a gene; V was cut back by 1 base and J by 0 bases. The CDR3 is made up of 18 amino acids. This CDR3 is CASSLGGMGRGDQETQYF. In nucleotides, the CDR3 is TGTGCCAGCAGCTTAGGAGGGATGGGGCGGGGGGACCAAGAGACCCAGTACTTC.

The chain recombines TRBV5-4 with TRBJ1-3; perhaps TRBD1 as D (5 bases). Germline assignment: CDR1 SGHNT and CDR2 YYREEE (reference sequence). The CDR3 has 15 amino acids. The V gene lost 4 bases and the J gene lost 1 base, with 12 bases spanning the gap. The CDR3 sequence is CASSIDSLSGNTIYF. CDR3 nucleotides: TGTGCCAGCAGCATCGACAGTCTGTCTGGAAACACCATATATTTT.

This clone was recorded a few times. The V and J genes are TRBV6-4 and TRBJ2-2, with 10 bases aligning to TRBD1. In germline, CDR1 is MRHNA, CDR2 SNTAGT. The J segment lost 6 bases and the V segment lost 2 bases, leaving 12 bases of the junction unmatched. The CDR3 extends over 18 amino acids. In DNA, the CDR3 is TGTGCCAGCAGTGACGAAGGGACAGGGGCCCACCGGCCCGGGGAGCTGTTTTTT. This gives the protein CASSDEGTGAHRPGELFF.

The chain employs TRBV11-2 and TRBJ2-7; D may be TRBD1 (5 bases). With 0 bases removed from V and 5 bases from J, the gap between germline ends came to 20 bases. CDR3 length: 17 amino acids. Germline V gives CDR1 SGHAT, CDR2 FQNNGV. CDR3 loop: CASSLDLGEIWTHEQYF. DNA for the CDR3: TGTGCCAGCAGCTTAGATCTAGGGGAAATATGGACCCACGAGCAGTACTTC. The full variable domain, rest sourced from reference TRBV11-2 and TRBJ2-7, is EAGVAQSPRYKIIEKRQSVAFWCNPISGHATLYWYQQILGQGPKLLIQFQNNGVVDDSQLPKDRFSAERLKGVDSTLKIQPAKLEDSAVYLCASSLDLGEIWTHEQYFGPGTRLTVT.

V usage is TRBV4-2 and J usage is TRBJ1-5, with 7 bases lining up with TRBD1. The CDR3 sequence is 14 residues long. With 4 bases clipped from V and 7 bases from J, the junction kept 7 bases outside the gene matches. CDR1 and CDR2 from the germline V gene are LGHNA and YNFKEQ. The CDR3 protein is CASSLTGERQPQHF. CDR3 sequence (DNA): TGTGCCAGCAGCCTCACAGGGGAGCGGCAGCCCCAGCATTTT.

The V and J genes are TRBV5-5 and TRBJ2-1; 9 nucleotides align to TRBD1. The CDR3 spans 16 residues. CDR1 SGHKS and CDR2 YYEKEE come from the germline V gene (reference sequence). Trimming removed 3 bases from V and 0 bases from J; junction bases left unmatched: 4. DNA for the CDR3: TGTGCCAGCAGCTCCCGGGACAGGGACTCCTACAATGAGCAGTTCTTC. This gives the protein CASSSRDRDSYNEQFF.

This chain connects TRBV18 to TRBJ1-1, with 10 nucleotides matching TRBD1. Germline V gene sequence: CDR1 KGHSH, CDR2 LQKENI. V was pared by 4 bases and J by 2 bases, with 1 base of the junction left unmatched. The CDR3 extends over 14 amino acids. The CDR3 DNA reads TGTGCCAGCTCACGGACAGGGGGAAACACTGAAGCTTTCTTT. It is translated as CASSRTGGNTEAFF.

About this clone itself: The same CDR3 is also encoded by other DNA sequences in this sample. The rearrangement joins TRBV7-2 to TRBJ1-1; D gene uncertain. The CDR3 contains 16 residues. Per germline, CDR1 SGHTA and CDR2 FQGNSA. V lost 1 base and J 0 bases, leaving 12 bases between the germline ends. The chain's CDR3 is CASSLERRLMNTEAFF. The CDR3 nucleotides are TGTGCCAGCAGCTTAGAGAGGAGGCTGATGAACACTGAAGCTTTCTTT. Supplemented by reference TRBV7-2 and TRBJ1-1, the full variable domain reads GAGVSQSPSNKVTEKGKDVELRCDPISGHTALYWYRQSLGQGLEFLIYFQGNSAPDKSGLPSDRFSAERTGGSVSTLTIQRTQQEDSAVYLCASSLERRLMNTEAFFGQGTRLTVV.

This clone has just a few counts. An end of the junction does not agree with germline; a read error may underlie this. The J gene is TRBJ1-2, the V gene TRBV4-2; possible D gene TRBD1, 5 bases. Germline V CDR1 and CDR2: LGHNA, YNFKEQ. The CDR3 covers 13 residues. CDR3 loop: CASSQVGGRDFFF. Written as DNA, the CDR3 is TGTGCCAGCAGCCAAGTGGGCGGCAGGGACTTCTTCTTC.

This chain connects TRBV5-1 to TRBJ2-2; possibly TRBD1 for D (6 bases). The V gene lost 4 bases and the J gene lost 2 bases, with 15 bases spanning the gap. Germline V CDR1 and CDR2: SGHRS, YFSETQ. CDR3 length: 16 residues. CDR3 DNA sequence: TGCGCCAGCAGCAAGATGGGACACGTCAACACCGGGGAGCTGTTTTTT. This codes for CASSKMGHVNTGELFF.

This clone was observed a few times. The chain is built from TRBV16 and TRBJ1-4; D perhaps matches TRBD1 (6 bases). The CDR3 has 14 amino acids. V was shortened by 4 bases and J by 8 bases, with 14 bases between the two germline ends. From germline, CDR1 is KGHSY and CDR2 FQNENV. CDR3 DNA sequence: TGTGCCAGCAGCCGGGACATTGGCGGGGAAAAACTGTTTTTT. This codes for CASSRDIGGEKLFF.

The DNA of the CDR3 is TGCGCCAGCAAGACAACAGGGGAAACTAGCAATGAGCAGTTCTTC. Its translation: CASKTTGETSNEQFF. The rearrangement uses TRBV5-1 and TRBJ2-1; TRBD1 matches 7 bases. The CDR3 spans 15 residues. Trimming took 6 bases from V and 6 from J; bases not matched to a gene: 12. CDR1 is SGHRS and CDR2 is YFSETQ in the germline V gene.

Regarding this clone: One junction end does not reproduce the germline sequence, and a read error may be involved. This CDR3 reads CASSSSWAKDRGWTGELFF. CDR3 nucleotide sequence: TGTGCTAGCAGCTCTAGTTGGGCTAAAGACAGGGGATGGACCGGGGAGCTGTTTTTT. The chain combines TRBV7-7 with TRBJ2-2; 8 bases map to TRBD1. The V gene's germline CDR1 is SSHAT and CDR2 FNYEAQ (reference sequence). This CDR3 has 19 residues.

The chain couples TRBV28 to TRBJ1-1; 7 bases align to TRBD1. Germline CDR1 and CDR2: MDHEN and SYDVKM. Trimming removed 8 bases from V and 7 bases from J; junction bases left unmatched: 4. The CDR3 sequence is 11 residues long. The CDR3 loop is CASRGTDEAFF. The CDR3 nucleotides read TGTGCCAGCCGGGGGACAGATGAAGCTTTCTTT.

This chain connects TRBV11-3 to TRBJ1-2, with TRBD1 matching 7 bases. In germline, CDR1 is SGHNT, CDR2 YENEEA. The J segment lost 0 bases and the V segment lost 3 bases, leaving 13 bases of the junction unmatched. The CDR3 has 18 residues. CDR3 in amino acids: CASSFLEQGLGPNYGYTF. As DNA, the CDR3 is TGTGCCAGCAGCTTCTTAGAACAGGGGCTAGGCCCTAACTATGGCTACACCTTC.

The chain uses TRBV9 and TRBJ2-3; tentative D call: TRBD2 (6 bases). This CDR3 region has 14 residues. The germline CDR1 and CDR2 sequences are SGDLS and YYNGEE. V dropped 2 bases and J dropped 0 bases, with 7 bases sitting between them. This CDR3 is CASSVGGSTDTQYF. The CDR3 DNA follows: TGTGCCAGCAGCGTGGGGGGTAGCACAGATACGCAGTATTTT.

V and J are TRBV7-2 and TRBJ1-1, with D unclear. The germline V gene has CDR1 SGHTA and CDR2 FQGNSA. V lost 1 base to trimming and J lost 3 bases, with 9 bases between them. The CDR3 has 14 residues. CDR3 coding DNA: TGTGCCAGCAGCTTAGAGGTCAGGTACACTGAAGCTTTCTTT. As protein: CASSLEVRYTEAFF.

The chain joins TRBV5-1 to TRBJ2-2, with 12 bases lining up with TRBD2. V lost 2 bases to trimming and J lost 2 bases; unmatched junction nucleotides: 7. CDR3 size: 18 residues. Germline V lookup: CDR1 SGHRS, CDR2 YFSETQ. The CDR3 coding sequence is TGCGCCAGCAGCTTACCTGGGACTAGCGGGCTCAACACCGGGGAGCTGTTTTTT. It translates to CASSLPGTSGLNTGELFF.

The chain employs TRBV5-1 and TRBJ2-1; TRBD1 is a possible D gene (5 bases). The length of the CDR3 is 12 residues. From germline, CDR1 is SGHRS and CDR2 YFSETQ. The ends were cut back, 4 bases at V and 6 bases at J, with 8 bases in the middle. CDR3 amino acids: CASSLQGNEQFF. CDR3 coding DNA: TGCGCCAGCAGCCTCCAGGGCAATGAGCAGTTCTTC.

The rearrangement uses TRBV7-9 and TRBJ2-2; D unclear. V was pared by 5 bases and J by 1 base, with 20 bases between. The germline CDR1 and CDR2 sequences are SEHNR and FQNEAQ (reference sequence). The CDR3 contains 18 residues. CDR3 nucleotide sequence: TGTGCCAGCAGCCCCCTACAGCAAATATCCTGGAACACCGGGGAGCTGTTTTTT. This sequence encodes CASSPLQQISWNTGELFF.

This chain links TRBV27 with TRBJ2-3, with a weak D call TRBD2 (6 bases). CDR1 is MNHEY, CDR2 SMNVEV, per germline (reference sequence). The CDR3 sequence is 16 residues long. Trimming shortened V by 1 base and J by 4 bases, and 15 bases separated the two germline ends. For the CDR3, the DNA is TGTGCCAGCAGTTTATTACCGGGAGTTAACCCAGATACGCAGTATTTT. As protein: CASSLLPGVNPDTQYF.

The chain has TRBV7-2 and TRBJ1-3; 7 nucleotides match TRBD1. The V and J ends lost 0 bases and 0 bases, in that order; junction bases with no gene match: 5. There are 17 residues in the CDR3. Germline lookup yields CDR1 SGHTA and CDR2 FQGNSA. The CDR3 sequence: CASSLAGQLDSGNTIYF. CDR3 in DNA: TGTGCCAGCAGCTTAGCGGGACAGCTCGACTCTGGAAACACCATATATTTT.

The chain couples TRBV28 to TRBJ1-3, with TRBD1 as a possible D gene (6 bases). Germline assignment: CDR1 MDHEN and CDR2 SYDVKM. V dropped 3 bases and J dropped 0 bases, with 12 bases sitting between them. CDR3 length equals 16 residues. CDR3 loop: CASSFPDRTSGNTIYF. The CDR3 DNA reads TGTGCCAGCAGTTTTCCCGACAGGACCTCTGGAAACACCATATATTTT.

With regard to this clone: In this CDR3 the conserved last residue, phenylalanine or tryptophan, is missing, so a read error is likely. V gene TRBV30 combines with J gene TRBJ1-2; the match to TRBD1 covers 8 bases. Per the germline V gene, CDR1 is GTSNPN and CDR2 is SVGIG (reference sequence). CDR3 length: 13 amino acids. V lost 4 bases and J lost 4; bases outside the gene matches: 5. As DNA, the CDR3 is TGTGCCTGGACGGGACAGGCCCTCTATGGCTACACCCTC. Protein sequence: CAWTGQALYGYTL.

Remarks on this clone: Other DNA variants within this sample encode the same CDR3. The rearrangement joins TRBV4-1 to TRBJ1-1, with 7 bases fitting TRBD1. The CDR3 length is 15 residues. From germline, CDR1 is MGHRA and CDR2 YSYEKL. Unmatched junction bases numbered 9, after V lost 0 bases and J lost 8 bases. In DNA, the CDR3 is TGCGCCAGCAGCCAAGATGCAGGGGGTGACGAGGAAGCTTTCTTT. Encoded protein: CASSQDAGGDEEAFF.

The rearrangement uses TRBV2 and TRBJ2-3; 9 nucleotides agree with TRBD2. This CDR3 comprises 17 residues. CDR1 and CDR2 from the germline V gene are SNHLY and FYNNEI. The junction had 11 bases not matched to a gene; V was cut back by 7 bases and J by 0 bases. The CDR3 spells CASNGAGGRSSTDTQYF. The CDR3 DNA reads TGTGCCAGCAACGGAGCGGGGGGACGTTCTAGCACAGATACGCAGTATTTT. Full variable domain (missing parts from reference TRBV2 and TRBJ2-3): EPEVTQTPSHQVTQMGQEVILRCVPISNHLYFYWYRQILGQKVEFLVSFYNNEISEKSEIFDDQFSVERPDGSNFTLKIRSTKLEDSAMYFCASNGAGGRSSTDTQYFGPGTRLTVL.